The 19 T cell receptor beta chains in this list originate from one sample, sequenced in a study of blood T cell repertoires in COVID-19. Profiling relied on immunoSEQ multiplex PCR, and the TCRdb table lists in-frame clones only, not all of them. Altogether about 230,000 clones are present, 75% to 85% being singletons, with the ten largest covering about 1.4%. Material for sequencing was peripheral blood. These receptors all stem from a woman aged 40 to 50 who had recovered from COVID-19.

The J gene is TRBJ1-2, the V gene TRBV18; 12 bases map to TRBD1. Germline trimming cut 4 bases from V and 5 bases from J; bases unmatched to any gene: 5. Germline lookup yields CDR1 KGHSH and CDR2 LQKENI. The CDR3 has 15 residues. The CDR3: CASSRGQGALYGYTF. CDR3 nucleotides: TGTGCCAGCTCACGGGGACAGGGGGCTTTATATGGCTACACCTTC.

The J gene is TRBJ2-2, the V gene TRBV9; D perhaps matches TRBD2 (5 bases). The CDR3 contains 14 residues. Trimming took off 0 bases at V and 6 bases at J, with 9 bases between the two ends. CDR1 and CDR2 (germline): SGDLS, YYNGEE. The CDR3 protein is CASSVGQRAGELFF. The CDR3 coding sequence is TGTGCCAGCAGCGTAGGGCAGAGGGCCGGGGAGCTGTTTTTT.

The rearrangement joins TRBV7-8 to TRBJ2-7; the D gene is possibly TRBD2 (5 bases). Trimming removed 5 bases from V and 6 bases from J, with 8 bases in between. The CDR3 spans 11 residues. Germline values: CDR1 SGHVS, CDR2 FQNEAQ. CDR3 amino acids: CASSEGVEQYF. The CDR3, as DNA: TGTGCCAGCAGCGAGGGTGTCGAGCAGTACTTC.

The CDR3 DNA reads TGTGCCAGCAGCGACCTTCGGGACAAGTACACAGATACGCAGTATTTT. This sequence encodes CASSDLRDKYTDTQYF. The rearrangement joins TRBV6-2 or TRBV6-3 to TRBJ2-3; perhaps TRBD1 as D (6 bases). The germline V gene encodes CDR1 MNHEY and CDR2 SVGEGT. The CDR3 covers 16 residues. V was shortened by 6 bases and J by 2 bases, with 18 bases between the two germline ends.

The genes are TRBV18 and TRBJ2-3; D gene ambiguous. The CDR3 covers 15 residues. CDR1 and CDR2 from the germline V gene are KGHSH and LQKENI. Between the trimmed V and J ends, which lost 2 bases and 0 bases, there was a span of 9 bases. The CDR3 here is CASSPMASSTDTQYF. The CDR3 DNA reads TGTGCCAGCTCACCAATGGCCTCTAGCACAGATACGCAGTATTTT.

CDR3 protein: CASSIDPGQINTEAFF. As DNA, the CDR3 is TGTGCCAGCAGTATAGACCCGGGACAGATTAACACTGAAGCTTTCTTT. The chain employs TRBV6-6 and TRBJ1-1; 7 bases are shared with TRBD1. Germline lookup yields CDR1 MNHNY and CDR2 SVGAGI (reference sequence). With 5 bases clipped from V and 2 bases from J, the junction kept 11 bases outside the gene matches. CDR3 size: 16 residues.

The V and J genes are TRBV19 and TRBJ1-1; no reliable D call. This CDR3 spans 13 amino acids. Germline loops: CDR1 LNHDA, CDR2 SQIVND (reference sequence). V lost 8 bases, J lost 1 base, and 11 bases lay in between. As DNA, the CDR3 is TGTGCCAGTTCCTACCGGGGGAACACTGAAGCTTTCTTT. It specifies CASSYRGNTEAFF.

The genes are TRBV11-2 and TRBJ2-1, with D perhaps TRBD1 (6 bases). The CDR3 length is 19 residues. Germline assignment: CDR1 SGHAT and CDR2 FQNNGV. Deletions cut 7 bases from V and 5 bases from J, with 30 bases between. CDR3 sequence reads: CASTTYHQISHKGDNEQFF. CDR3 nucleotide sequence: TGTGCCAGCACCACTTACCACCAAATTTCACATAAGGGGGACAATGAGCAGTTCTTC.

V is TRBV3-1 (or the pseudogene TRBV3-2) and J is TRBJ2-5; 8 nucleotides agree with TRBD1. There are 14 residues in the CDR3. The ends lost 4 bases at V and 4 bases at J; junction bases unmatched: 5. CDR1 is LGHDT, CDR2 YNNKEL, per germline (reference sequence). CDR3 nucleotide sequence: TGTGCCAGCAGCCCAATACAGGGGGGAGAGACCCAGTACTTC. Translating it yields CASSPIQGGETQYF.

The chain links TRBV28 to TRBJ1-2; weak D call: TRBD1 (5 bases). The CDR3 is made up of 15 amino acids. With 5 bases removed from V and 8 bases from J, the gap between germline ends came to 21 bases. Germline-derived CDR1 and CDR2 are MDHEN and SYDVKM. CDR3 in amino acids: CASSPSLGIGGGYTF. DNA of the CDR3: TGTGCCAGCAGTCCCTCCTTAGGGATCGGGGGAGGCTACACCTTC.

This sequence joins TRBV19 and TRBJ2-7; the match to TRBD1 covers 8 bases. CDR1 is LNHDA and CDR2 is SQIVND in the germline V gene (reference sequence). The CDR3 contains 16 residues. J was trimmed by 3 bases and V by 5 bases; bases with no gene match: 12. The CDR3 spells CASSDSTGAKIYEQYF. CDR3 DNA sequence: TGTGCCAGTAGTGATTCGACAGGGGCAAAAATCTACGAGCAGTACTTC.

The V call is TRBV3-1 (or the pseudogene TRBV3-2), the J call TRBJ2-7; the D gene is possibly TRBD1 (6 bases). V lost 2 bases and J lost 3, with 17 bases in between. This CDR3 contains 16 residues. Germline-derived CDR1 and CDR2 are LGHDT and YNNKEL (reference sequence). CDR3 sequence reads: CASSQFRGTVFYEQYF. In DNA, the CDR3 is TGTGCCAGCAGCCAATTTAGGGGGACGGTCTTCTACGAGCAGTACTTC.

Note on this clone: The CDR3 does not end in the conserved phenylalanine or tryptophan, so this is likely a read error. The chain recombines TRBV2 with TRBJ1-5; 7 positions agree with TRBD1. Germline values: CDR1 SNHLY, CDR2 FYNNEI. The V segment lost 5 bases and the J segment 7 bases; nucleotides outside the gene matches: 8. This CDR3 is 14 amino acids long. The CDR3 reads CASSTQGVWQPQHL. The CDR3 nucleotides read TGTGCCAGCAGTACTCAGGGGGTTTGGCAGCCCCAGCATCTT.

The rearrangement links TRBV30 to TRBJ1-2, with D perhaps matching TRBD1 (6 bases). Trimming pared 1 base from V and 2 bases from J, leaving 8 bases between. This CDR3 comprises 13 residues. Germline CDR1 GTSNPN, CDR2 SVGIG (reference sequence). In nucleotides, the CDR3 is TGTGCCTGGAGTGGAGGGGGAAACTATGGCTACACCTTC. Amino acids: CAWSGGGNYGYTF.

The chain couples TRBV10-3 to TRBJ2-7; possible D gene TRBD2, 5 bases. The CDR3 consists of 11 residues. The V gene's germline CDR1 is ENHRY and CDR2 SYGVKD. V was clipped by 10 bases and J by 7 bases, with 14 bases between them. CDR3 amino acids: CATVRGGEQYF. In nucleotides, the CDR3 is TGTGCCACCGTCCGGGGTGGGGAGCAGTACTTC.

The chain joins TRBV5-1 to TRBJ2-5; 10 nucleotides match TRBD1. Germline V CDR1 and CDR2: SGHRS, YFSETQ. V was pared by 2 bases and J by 5 bases, with 15 bases of the junction left unmatched. CDR3 length equals 18 residues. This CDR3 reads CASSLLGIYVGQGETQYF. In nucleotides, the CDR3 is TGCGCCAGCAGCTTACTTGGAATTTATGTGGGACAGGGGGAGACCCAGTACTTC.

The chain joins TRBV7-9 to TRBJ1-2, with D tentatively TRBD1 (5 bases). Germline assignment: CDR1 SEHNR and CDR2 FQNEAQ (reference sequence). This CDR3 comprises 15 residues. With 1 base removed from V and 8 bases from J, the gap between germline ends came to 17 bases. The CDR3 sequence is CASSLDKQGLGGYTF. The CDR3 DNA reads TGTGCCAGCAGCTTAGATAAGCAGGGATTGGGCGGCTACACCTTC.

The chain uses TRBV18 and TRBJ1-5, with D perhaps matching TRBD1 (5 bases). V was clipped by 5 bases and J by 6 bases, with 17 bases between them. This CDR3 has 15 residues. Looked up from germline, CDR1 is KGHSH and CDR2 is LQKENI. The CDR3 here is CASSIDSNGGQPQHF. The CDR3 nucleotides read TGTGCCAGCTCAATAGACAGCAACGGTGGTCAGCCCCAGCATTTT. Full variable domain (outside the CDR3, taken from reference TRBV18 and TRBJ1-5): NAGVMQNPRHLVRRRGQEARLRCSPMKGHSHVYWYRQLPEEGLKFMVYLQKENIIDESGMPKERFSAEFPKEGPSILRIQQVVRGDSAAYFCASSIDSNGGQPQHFGDGTRLSIL.

The V and J genes are TRBV19 and TRBJ2-1; possibly TRBD1 for D (6 bases). With 5 bases removed from V and 0 bases from J, the gap between germline ends came to 14 bases. Per the germline V gene, CDR1 is LNHDA and CDR2 is SQIVND (reference sequence). CDR3 length: 16 residues. CDR3 region: CASSQGSGSSYNEQFF. For the CDR3, the DNA is TGTGCCAGTAGTCAGGGGAGTGGGAGCTCCTACAATGAGCAGTTCTTC.